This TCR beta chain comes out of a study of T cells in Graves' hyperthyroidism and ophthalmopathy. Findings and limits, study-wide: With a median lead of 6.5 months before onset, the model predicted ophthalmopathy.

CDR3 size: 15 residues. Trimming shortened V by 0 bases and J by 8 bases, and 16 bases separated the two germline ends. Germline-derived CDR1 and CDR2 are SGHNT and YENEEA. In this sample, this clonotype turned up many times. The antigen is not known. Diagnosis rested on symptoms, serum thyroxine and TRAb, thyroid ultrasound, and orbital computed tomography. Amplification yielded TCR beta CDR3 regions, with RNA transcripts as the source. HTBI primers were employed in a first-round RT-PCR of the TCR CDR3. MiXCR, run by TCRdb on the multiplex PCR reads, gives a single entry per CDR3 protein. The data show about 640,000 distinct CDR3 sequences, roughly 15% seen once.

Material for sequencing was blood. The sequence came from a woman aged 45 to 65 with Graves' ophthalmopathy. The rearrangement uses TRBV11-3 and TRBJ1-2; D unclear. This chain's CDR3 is CASSLDPGGSIGYTF. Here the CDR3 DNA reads TGTGCCAGCAGCTTAGATCCAGGAGGCTCGATAGGCTACACCTTC.